This passage covers 10 T cell receptor beta chains from one sample sequenced in a study of cytomegalovirus exposure and HLA in healthy donors. The primer mix had 60 Vbeta and 13 Jbeta primers. The protocol was immunoSEQ multiplex PCR, while the TCRdb copy is restricted to in-frame clones and leaves out a portion. The table shows about 100,000 clones, with roughly 84% occurring only once. Sequencing was done on a sample of PBMCs. Receptor source: a woman younger than 35 in good health and CMV-seronegative.

The chain joins TRBV5-1 to TRBJ2-7; 8 bases agree with TRBD1. The CDR3 length is 16 residues. CDR1 SGHRS and CDR2 YFSETQ come from the germline V gene. After removal of 4 bases from V and 3 bases from J, the junction contained 12 bases not matched to a gene. The CDR3 here is CASSQDMAGGFYEQYF. Written as DNA, the CDR3 is TGCGCCAGCAGCCAGGACATGGCAGGGGGCTTCTACGAGCAGTACTTC.

In regard to this clone: The junction does not match germline at one end; this may be a read error. The rearrangement links TRBV27 to TRBJ2-1; 7 bases fit TRBD2. This CDR3 has 16 amino acids. The V gene's germline CDR1 is MNHEY and CDR2 SMNVEV (reference sequence). For the CDR3, the DNA is TGTGCCAGCAGTTTGCTAGCGGAGGGAAGGGAGAATGAGCAGCTCTTC. Translation: CASSLLAEGRENEQLF.

In this sample, this clone turned up once. The gene calls are TRBV5-1 and TRBJ2-2; D is undetermined. Germline assignment: CDR1 SGHRS and CDR2 YFSETQ. This CDR3 comprises 14 residues. Trimming stripped 4 bases from V and 6 bases from J, with 13 bases between. CDR3 protein: CASSLDPRAGELFF. CDR3 coding DNA: TGCGCCAGCAGCCTCGACCCTAGAGCCGGGGAGCTGTTTTTT. Full variable domain (rest looked up from reference TRBV5-1 and TRBJ2-2): KAGVTQTPRYLIKTRGQQVTLSCSPISGHRSVSWYQQTPGQGLQFLFEYFSETQRNKGNFPGRFSGRQFSNSRSEMNVSTLELGDSALYLCASSLDPRAGELFFGEGSRLTVL.

The CDR3 nucleotides are TGTGCCAGCAGCCAAAAAATTCTAGGAGCCGAGCAGTACTTC. This translates into CASSQKILGAEQYF. This sequence joins TRBV14 and TRBJ2-7; D unresolved. Germline V CDR1 and CDR2: SGHDN, FVKESK. The CDR3 has 14 amino acids. V was shortened by 2 bases and J by 6 bases, with 14 bases between the two germline ends.

This clone was observed once. The J gene is TRBJ2-1, the V gene TRBV7-9; TRBD2 matches at 7 bases. CDR3 length: 19 residues. V gave up 5 bases and J gave up 1 base; unmatched junction bases: 17. Germline V lookup: CDR1 SEHNR, CDR2 FQNEAQ (reference sequence). This CDR3 reads CASSPGPGTTLLSYNEQFF. The CDR3 nucleotides read TGTGCCAGCAGCCCAGGCCCCGGGACTACGCTACTTTCCTACAATGAGCAGTTCTTC.

Only one count was recorded for this clone. The J gene is TRBJ2-5, the V gene TRBV6-6, with D perhaps TRBD2 (6 bases). The CDR3 covers 16 residues. Trimming pared 2 bases from V and 4 bases from J, leaving 17 bases between. The V gene's germline CDR1 is MNHNY and CDR2 SVGAGI (reference sequence). The CDR3 here is CASSYGVRGGVETQYF. The CDR3, as DNA: TGTGCCAGCAGTTACGGCGTCCGGGGCGGGGTAGAGACCCAGTACTTC.

This clone appeared once. The chain employs TRBV7-6 and TRBJ2-7; D possibly corresponds to TRBD1 (6 bases). Trimming removed 1 base from V and 6 bases from J, with 7 bases in between. Looked up from germline, CDR1 is SGHVS and CDR2 is FNYEAQ. The CDR3 has 12 residues. This CDR3 reads CASSLGGGEQYF. CDR3 DNA: TGTGCCAGCAGCTTAGGAGGGGGCGAGCAGTACTTC.

The J gene is TRBJ2-6, the V gene TRBV7-9; the D gene is possibly TRBD1 (6 bases). The CDR3 totals 17 residues. Between the trimmed V and J ends, which lost 4 bases and 0 bases, there was a span of 13 bases. Germline V gene lookup returns CDR1 SEHNR and CDR2 FQNEAQ (reference sequence). Here the CDR3 DNA reads TGTGCCAGCAGCTACCGGGACAAGTTCTCTGGGGCCAACGTCCTGACTTTC. This gives the protein CASSYRDKFSGANVLTF.

This clone came up a few times. The chain has TRBV27 and TRBJ1-4; a weak D match, TRBD1 (6 bases). This CDR3 comprises 15 residues. The V gene's germline CDR1 is MNHEY and CDR2 SMNVEV (reference sequence). Trimming stripped 5 bases from V and 5 bases from J, with 15 bases between. The CDR3 here is CASSPGQIINEKLFF. CDR3 sequence (DNA): TGTGCCAGCAGTCCCGGACAGATAATCAATGAAAAACTGTTTTTT.

On this clone itself: The same CDR3 also results from other DNA sequences found in this sample. The chain links TRBV7-2 to TRBJ2-5; 16 nucleotides agree with TRBD2. The trim removed 6 bases at V and 2 bases at J, leaving 3 bases unmatched. CDR3 length equals 16 residues. Germline lookup yields CDR1 SGHTA and CDR2 FQGNSA. CDR3 sequence: CASSSGLAGGQETQYF. DNA of the CDR3: TGTGCCAGCAGTTCGGGACTAGCGGGGGGGCAAGAGACCCAGTACTTC.